This TCR beta chain is drawn from a study of identical twins. Findings and limits, study-wide: Within cord blood, abundant beta clonotypes carried fewer insertions, but memory repertoires showed no such trend.

This clonotype was seen only a few times. Its antigen is unknown. This CDR3 is 16 amino acids long. Germline-derived CDR1 and CDR2 are ENHRY and SYGVKD. After removal of 6 bases from V and 2 bases from J, the junction contained 7 bases not matched to a gene. TCRdb reanalysed the 5' RACE reads using MiXCR and keeps one entry per CDR3 protein. This table holds about 470,000 distinct CDR3 sequences, roughly 24% found once. This sample also belongs to another study, concerning T cells expressing NK-cell markers. That study adds: Seven sequenced donors out of eight were HCMV-seropositive, one seronegative. Top CD8+ clonotypes included the dominant CD3+CD56+NKG2C+ clonotypes in six donors. Expanded NKG2C+ T cell clones were not confirmed as HCMV-specific.

The material sequenced was CD4+ T cells sorted from blood. V is TRBV10-3 and J is TRBJ2-3, with 11 positions matching TRBD2. The sequence derives from a young woman in good health. The CDR3 DNA reads as TGTGCCATCAGCGCGGGACTAGCGGACCCCACAGATACGCAGTATTTT. Translated: CAISAGLADPTDTQYF.